A single sample is the source of the 7 T cell receptor beta chains below, sequenced in a study of blood T cell repertoires in COVID-19. TCRdb's copy holds only in-frame clones and misses some; the assay was immunoSEQ multiplex PCR. The sample holds 100,000 to 150,000 clones, 80% to 90% seen once. Sample: peripheral blood. These receptor sequences come from an elderly man with active or convalescent COVID-19.

This clone was detected only a few times. The DNA for the CDR3 is TGTGCCAGCAGCTTACCCCCTAGCGGGGGGGCAGTCGATGAGCAGTTCTTC. Protein: CASSLPPSGGAVDEQFF. The chain recombines TRBV7-9 with TRBJ2-1, with TRBD2 matching 12 bases. This CDR3 spans 17 amino acids. Germline CDR1 and CDR2: SEHNR and FQNEAQ (reference sequence). Unmatched junction bases numbered 10, after V lost 2 bases and J lost 8 bases.

The V gene is TRBV11-2, the J gene TRBJ2-5; D not certain. Trimming took 5 bases from V and 3 from J, leaving 10 bases between them. There are 13 residues in the CDR3. CDR1 and CDR2 from the germline V gene are SGHAT and FQNNGV. CDR3 amino acids: CASSLLVEETQYF. The CDR3 DNA sequence: TGTGCCAGCAGCCTCCTAGTAGAAGAGACCCAGTACTTC.

This rearrangement joins TRBV2 to TRBJ2-4; TRBD2 matches at 9 bases. V dropped 8 bases and J dropped 0; count of bases not matched to a gene: 5. This CDR3 comprises 15 residues. CDR1 and CDR2 (germline): SNHLY, FYNNEI. The CDR3 bases are TGTGCCAGCCTACTAGCGGGTGGAGCCAAAAACATTCAGTACTTC. This codes for CASLLAGGAKNIQYF.

This clone was picked up a small number of times. The genes are TRBV5-1 and TRBJ2-2; maybe TRBD2 (5 bases). This CDR3 is built from 15 residues. Between the trimmed V and J ends, which lost 0 bases and 5 bases, there was a span of 11 bases. CDR1 and CDR2 from the germline V gene are SGHRS and YFSETQ. CDR3 bases: TGCGCCAGCAGCTTGGAAAACCGAGGGACCGGGGAGCTGTTTTTT. It yields the protein CASSLENRGTGELFF.

This chain joins TRBV28 and TRBJ2-2; TRBD1 matches at 10 bases. The CDR3 runs to 16 residues. Germline assignment: CDR1 MDHEN and CDR2 SYDVKM. J gave up 5 bases and V 2 bases, and 5 bases lay outside the gene matches. CDR3 DNA sequence: TGTGCCAGCAGTTTACCGGGACAGGGGATGACCGGGGAGCTGTTTTTT. This gives the protein CASSLPGQGMTGELFF.

In this sample, this clone turned up many times. The gene calls are TRBV5-6 and TRBJ1-1; no clear D. This CDR3 is built from 13 residues. Between the trimmed V and J ends, which lost 1 base and 2 bases, there was a span of 6 bases. The V gene's germline CDR1 is SGHDT and CDR2 YYEEEE. The CDR3 DNA reads TGTGCCAGCAGCTTGCCAGAAAACACTGAAGCTTTCTTT. Protein: CASSLPENTEAFF.

V usage is TRBV5-1 and J usage is TRBJ2-3, with TRBD2 matching over 8 bases. The trim removed 1 base at V and 0 bases at J, leaving 4 bases unmatched. Germline assignment: CDR1 SGHRS and CDR2 YFSETQ. CDR3 length equals 16 residues. CDR3 nucleotide sequence: TGCGCCAGCAGCTTGCCTAGCGGGTCTAGCACAGATACGCAGTATTTT. Its protein is CASSLPSGSSTDTQYF.